The rows below give T cell receptor beta chains drawn from one sample of a study of shared clonotypes between healthy human individuals. TCRdb keeps only in-frame clones here, not all; method: immunoSEQ multiplex PCR. The sample includes around 1.9 million clones, around 93% of them seen just once. Sequences were obtained from naive CD8+ T cells from PBMCs. Source of these receptors: a man between 18 and 29 years old in good health. Some clones in this sample may be carry-over from other donors' samples. Both conserved end residues are trimmed from each CDR3. The order of the fields is J gene, V gene, CDR3 protein.

TRBJ2-5	TRBV5-1	ASSLDFTSHGSGY
TRBJ2-7	TRBV7-9	ASSSNSGTSGRNPYEQY
TRBJ2-7	TRBV5-6	ASSFFSDEQY
TRBJ1-1	TRBV9	ASSESGLGSTEAF
TRBJ2-7	TRBV27	ASSLMGGPSEQY
TRBJ2-5	TRBV6-5	ASSYSGTQETQY
TRBJ2-7	TRBV27	ASSLSPGASSYEQY
TRBJ2-3	TRBV27	ASSRTGSADTQY
TRBJ2-7	TRBV10-3	AIRGTSGPDEQY
TRBJ1-1	TRBV7-9	ASSRYATEAF
TRBJ2-1	TRBV13	ASSSGPEEQF
TRBJ2-7	TRBV13	ASSPGSVDEQY
TRBJ2-1	TRBV27	ASSSGVTTYNEQF
TRBJ1-1	TRBV28	ASTPALQTMNTEAF
TRBJ2-1	TRBV19	ASSIDMSGDSYNEQF
TRBJ2-7	TRBV9	ASSVWKGERLAAYEQY
TRBJ1-5	TRBV19	ASATGPYSNQPQH
TRBJ1-2	TRBV27	ASSSGGWGYT
TRBJ2-7	TRBV27	ASSLSSGSSYEQY
TRBJ2-2	TRBV9	ASSPRTGSNTGELF
TRBJ2-7	TRBV28	ASSLGQATSYEQY
TRBJ2-1	TRBV4-3	ASSQGTSGSYEQF
TRBJ1-1	TRBV28	ASSLSGEATEAF
TRBJ2-7	TRBV4-1	ASSSGPGERYEQY
TRBJ1-5	TRBV28	ASTLVGSNQPQH
TRBJ2-2	TRBV11-3	ASSLRGSPYGTGELF
TRBJ1-1	TRBV27	ASSPGTEAF